The 22 T cell receptor beta chains listed next were all sequenced from one sample in a study of pediatric ulcerative colitis. Sequencing used immunoSEQ multiplex PCR; TCRdb keeps in-frame clones, though not all of them. The repertoire holds over 35,000 clones, approximately 87% seen once, with 20% to 25% in the top ten. The sample comprised blood. All receptors come from a girl aged 10-17 years with moderate ulcerative colitis.

The chain links TRBV2 to TRBJ2-7; 9 nucleotides agree with TRBD2. V shed 4 bases and J 0 bases; nucleotides not matched to a gene: 10. This CDR3 comprises 17 residues. Looked up from germline, CDR1 is SNHLY and CDR2 is FYNNEI. The CDR3 sequence is CASSVRVAGELSYEQYF. CDR3 nucleotide sequence: TGTGCCAGCAGTGTGAGGGTAGCGGGGGAACTCTCCTACGAGCAGTACTTC.

This clone showed up just a few times. This chain connects TRBV4-1 to TRBJ1-2; D uncertain. V lost 4 bases and J 5 bases, leaving 14 bases between the germline ends. The CDR3 has 14 amino acids. Germline assignment: CDR1 MGHRA and CDR2 YSYEKL. CDR3: CASSPTTAGYGYTF. Here the CDR3 DNA reads TGCGCCAGCAGCCCAACTACGGCGGGGTATGGCTACACCTTC.

This clone came up once. The chain couples TRBV7-9 to TRBJ2-2; unclear D gene. The CDR3 is made up of 17 amino acids. Deletions cut 2 bases from V and 3 bases from J, with 16 bases between. Germline CDR1 is SEHNR and CDR2 is FQNEAQ (reference sequence). The CDR3 spells CASSLSGRSDDTGELFF. CDR3 nucleotides: TGTGCCAGCAGCTTATCCGGACGGTCAGATGACACCGGGGAGCTGTTTTTT.

This clone was recorded a few times. This sequence joins TRBV11-2 and TRBJ1-4; D unclear. Germline V gene sequence: CDR1 SGHAT, CDR2 FQNNGV. The CDR3 is 14 residues long. Trimming stripped 2 bases from V and 8 bases from J, with 12 bases between. Here the CDR3 DNA reads TGTGCCAGCAGCTTAACGACGGGGATGGAAAAACTGTTTTTT. It yields the protein CASSLTTGMEKLFF. Full variable domain (outside the CDR3, taken from reference TRBV11-2 and TRBJ1-4): EAGVAQSPRYKIIEKRQSVAFWCNPISGHATLYWYQQILGQGPKLLIQFQNNGVVDDSQLPKDRFSAERLKGVDSTLKIQPAKLEDSAVYLCASSLTTGMEKLFFGSGTQLSVL.

The rearrangement uses TRBV4-3 and TRBJ2-2; unclear D gene. CDR3 size: 15 residues. The V gene lost 0 bases and the J gene lost 1 base, with 6 bases spanning the gap. Germline CDR1 reads LGHNA; CDR2 reads YSLEER. The CDR3 sequence is CASSQEGENTGELFF. The DNA of the CDR3 is TGCGCCAGCAGCCAAGAGGGCGAGAACACCGGGGAGCTGTTTTTT.

This clone was recorded once. The rearrangement uses TRBV30 and TRBJ1-1, with D unresolved. Per germline, CDR1 GTSNPN and CDR2 SVGIG (reference sequence). This CDR3 is built from 14 residues. Trimming pared 4 bases from V and 3 bases from J, leaving 15 bases between. The CDR3 protein is CAWNLVLGYTEAFF. The CDR3 DNA follows: TGTGCCTGGAATCTGGTATTGGGATACACTGAAGCTTTCTTT.

The V and J genes are TRBV5-1 and TRBJ1-1; D ambiguous. The CDR3 spans 14 residues. V dropped 3 bases and J dropped 5 bases, with 14 bases sitting between them. The germline V gene encodes CDR1 SGHRS and CDR2 YFSETQ. CDR3 DNA sequence: TGCGCCAGCAGCTCCAACGTTCTCGGGACTGAAGCTTTCTTT. It specifies CASSSNVLGTEAFF.

The V and J genes are TRBV9 and TRBJ2-6; weak D call: TRBD1 (5 bases). The V end lost 1 base, the J end lost 4 bases, and 15 bases lay between the germline ends. The CDR3 has 17 residues. Germline CDR1 is SGDLS and CDR2 is YYNGEE. The CDR3 region has the DNA TGTGCCAGCAGCGTACGTGAGGAAGGGGCAGGGGCCAACGTCCTGACTTTC. Its protein product is CASSVREEGAGANVLTF.

The V gene is TRBV7-9, the J gene TRBJ1-1; D gene unclear. Germline V lookup: CDR1 SEHNR, CDR2 FQNEAQ (reference sequence). This CDR3 spans 16 amino acids. The V and J ends lost 5 bases and 5 bases respectively, with 21 bases between them. The CDR3 DNA follows: TGTGCCAGCAGCCCCCAAAGCCCCGGTCAGACTACTGAAGCTTTCTTT. Translation gives CASSPQSPGQTTEAFF.

This chain connects TRBV23-1 to TRBJ1-2; 12 bases map to TRBD1. TRBV23-1 is sorted into the ORF group, with uncertain function. V gave up 6 bases and J gave up 2 bases; unmatched junction bases: 10. The CDR3 totals 17 residues. CDR3 coding DNA: TGCGCCAGCAGCCATTGGGACAGGGGGCGAGAGAACTATGGCTACACCTTC. Translating gives CASSHWDRGRENYGYTF.

This clone was observed once. This chain connects TRBV7-2 to TRBJ2-3, with TRBD1 as a possible D gene (5 bases). The V end was cut by 5 bases, the J end by 3 bases, with 9 bases between. The CDR3 length is 13 residues. Germline V CDR1 and CDR2: SGHTA, FQGNSA. In DNA form, the CDR3 reads TGTGCCAGCAGCGAGGACATAACAGATACGCAGTATTTT. Its translation: CASSEDITDTQYF.

The rearrangement links TRBV10-3 to TRBJ2-6, with D uncertain. Trimming removed 3 bases from V and 3 bases from J, with 9 bases in between. Germline lookup yields CDR1 ENHRY and CDR2 SYGVKD. The CDR3 is made up of 15 amino acids. The CDR3 sequence: CAISEVHSGANVLTF. The CDR3 nucleotides are TGTGCCATCAGTGAAGTGCACAGTGGGGCCAACGTCCTGACTTTC.

The chain joins TRBV5-5 to TRBJ2-5; TRBD2 is a possible D gene (6 bases). V dropped 4 bases and J dropped 7 bases, with 20 bases sitting between them. The CDR3 is 15 residues long. The germline V gene encodes CDR1 SGHKS and CDR2 YYEKEE (reference sequence). For the CDR3, the DNA is TGTGCCAGCAGCATACGAACCGGGAGCGAAGGGACCCAGTACTTC. It specifies CASSIRTGSEGTQYF.

This clone has only one observation. The chain carries TRBV6-6 and TRBJ1-2, with unresolved D. The CDR3 extends over 15 amino acids. Trimming stripped 0 bases from V and 2 bases from J, with 10 bases between. Per germline, CDR1 MNHNY and CDR2 SVGAGI (reference sequence). The CDR3 DNA is TGTGCCAGCAGTTACTCCCGACTACAAAACTATGGCTACACCTTC. This codes for CASSYSRLQNYGYTF.

The rearrangement uses TRBV19 and TRBJ1-5, with D maybe TRBD1 (6 bases). The V end lost 8 bases, the J end lost 0 bases, and 14 bases lay between the germline ends. The V gene's germline CDR1 is LNHDA and CDR2 SQIVND (reference sequence). This CDR3 has 15 amino acids. In DNA form, the CDR3 reads TGTGCCAGTCGTCAGGGGCACTATAGCAATCAGCCCCAGCATTTT. Translation: CASRQGHYSNQPQHF.

This sequence joins TRBV28 and TRBJ1-4, with TRBD1 matching 7 bases. Trimming removed 6 bases from V and 3 bases from J; junction bases left unmatched: 4. The CDR3 runs 14 residues. Germline CDR1 reads MDHEN; CDR2 reads SYDVKM. The CDR3 sequence is CASSWTGPNEKLFF. The CDR3 nucleotides are TGTGCCAGCAGCTGGACAGGCCCTAATGAAAAACTGTTTTTT.

This sequence joins TRBV5-1 and TRBJ1-1; TRBD1 is a possible D gene (6 bases). V shed 6 bases and J shed 0 bases, with 12 bases lying between them. Germline CDR1 reads SGHRS; CDR2 reads YFSETQ. CDR3 length equals 14 residues. The CDR3: CASKQGSMNTEAFF. The DNA of the CDR3 is TGCGCCAGCAAACAGGGTAGTATGAACACTGAAGCTTTCTTT.

J is TRBJ1-5 and V is TRBV4-2; unclear D gene. This CDR3 spans 14 amino acids. V gave up 0 bases and J gave up 6 bases, with 9 bases separating them. Germline V CDR1 and CDR2: LGHNA, YNFKEQ. CDR3: CASSQDFGVQPQHF. In DNA form, the CDR3 reads TGTGCCAGCAGCCAAGACTTCGGAGTTCAGCCCCAGCATTTT.

There are a few counts of this clone. The V call is TRBV6-4, the J call TRBJ2-1; TRBD2 aligns across 10 bases. Germline V gene sequence: CDR1 MRHNA, CDR2 SNTAGT. J gave up 9 bases and V 3 bases, and 8 bases lay outside the gene matches. CDR3 length: 15 amino acids. Here the CDR3 DNA reads TGTGCCAGCAGTGAAGGCCCTAGCGGGGGTACTGAGCAGTTCTTC. This translates into CASSEGPSGGTEQFF.

The CDR3 DNA reads TGTGCCAGCAGTGAGGGGGACGAGTATTGGTACGAGCAGTACTTC. Its translation: CASSEGDEYWYEQYF. The V gene is TRBV6-1, the J gene TRBJ2-7; D is tentatively TRBD1 or TRBD2 (5 bases each). Germline values: CDR1 MNHNS, CDR2 SASEGT. V lost 3 bases to trimming and J lost 4 bases, with 16 bases between them. This CDR3 region has 15 residues.

This chain uses TRBV4-1 with TRBJ2-7; D might be TRBD1 (6 bases). V dropped 0 bases and J dropped 2 bases, with 11 bases sitting between them. This CDR3 is built from 15 residues. Germline V gene lookup returns CDR1 MGHRA and CDR2 YSYEKL. The CDR3 DNA follows: TGCGCCAGCAGCCAAGAACAGGGTATGCCCTACGAGCAGTACTTC. Protein sequence: CASSQEQGMPYEQYF.

V and J are TRBV28 and TRBJ2-3; 16 bases line up with TRBD2. The CDR3 covers 18 residues. V shed 5 bases and J 1 base; nucleotides not matched to a gene: 6. The germline V gene encodes CDR1 MDHEN and CDR2 SYDVKM. The CDR3 protein is CASSPGLAGGPGTDTQYF. For the CDR3, the DNA is TGTGCCAGCAGTCCGGGACTAGCGGGAGGGCCGGGCACAGATACGCAGTATTTT.